Each of the 21 T cell receptor beta chains below was sequenced from the same sample in a study of shared clonotypes between healthy human individuals. The table came from immunoSEQ multiplex PCR; TCRdb's copy has only in-frame clones and leaves some out. The table has some 2,500,000 clones, about 90% seen once. Material: naive CD4+ T cells from PBMCs. As to subset: CD45RA+ positively selected. The receptor set was obtained from a man between 18 and 35 years old in good health. Some clones in this sample may be carry-over from other donors' samples.

The rearrangement uses TRBV7-6 and TRBJ1-5, with TRBD1 matching over 8 bases. The length of the CDR3 is 15 residues. Looked up from germline, CDR1 is SGHVS and CDR2 is FNYEAQ. V lost 5 bases and J lost 3; bases outside the gene matches: 6. The DNA of the CDR3 is TGTGCCAGCAGCGCAGCAGGGGGCTTCAATCAGCCCCAGCATTTT. This codes for CASSAAGGFNQPQHF.

CDR3 sequence (DNA): TGTGCCAGCAGCTTACATTTTACTGGGGCCAACGTCCTGACTTTC. It translates to CASSLHFTGANVLTF. The chain joins TRBV7-3 to TRBJ2-6, with no clear D. CDR1 and CDR2 (germline): SGHTA, FQGTGA. This CDR3 is 15 amino acids long. V was clipped by 2 bases and J by 2 bases, with 7 bases between them.

The chain is built from TRBV28 and TRBJ2-3; 8 positions match TRBD1. The CDR3 sequence is 15 residues long. Germline V gene data show CDR1 as MDHEN and CDR2 as SYDVKM. Unmatched junction bases numbered 11, after V lost 6 bases and J lost 6 bases. The CDR3 protein is CASSFSPDREDTQYF. CDR3 bases: TGTGCCAGCAGCTTTTCCCCGGACAGGGAGGATACGCAGTATTTT.

This clone was detected only a few times. This chain joins TRBV7-3 and TRBJ1-3; no clear D. There are 13 residues in the CDR3. The V end was cut by 8 bases, the J end by 4 bases, with 12 bases between. Germline CDR1 SGHTA, CDR2 FQGTGA. In nucleotides, the CDR3 is TGTGCCAGCCCATCGACTCCCGGAAACACCATATATTTT. It yields the protein CASPSTPGNTIYF.

The V and J genes are TRBV4-2 and TRBJ1-1; D possibly corresponds to TRBD1 (5 bases). Germline V CDR1 and CDR2: LGHNA, YNFKEQ. Trimming took off 1 base at V and 5 bases at J, with 14 bases between the two ends. CDR3 length: 15 amino acids. CDR3 bases: TGTGCCAGCAGCCAAGGGGGTTTGGGGGGGACTGAAGCTTTCTTT. Its translation: CASSQGGLGGTEAFF.

Comment on this clone: The sample contains more than one DNA sequence encoding this CDR3. The genes are TRBV5-1 and TRBJ2-3, with D uncertain. This CDR3 has 14 residues. CDR1 is SGHRS and CDR2 is YFSETQ in the germline V gene. V lost 1 base to trimming and J lost 0 bases, with 6 bases between them. The DNA for the CDR3 is TGCGCCAGCAGCTTGAGTCAGAGCACAGATACGCAGTATTTT. It codes for CASSLSQSTDTQYF.

The J gene is TRBJ1-1, the V gene TRBV10-3; D is possibly TRBD1 (5 bases). Between the trimmed V and J ends, which lost 3 bases and 3 bases, there was a span of 8 bases. This CDR3 contains 13 residues. Per the germline V gene, CDR1 is ENHRY and CDR2 is SYGVKD. The CDR3 loop reads CAISEGGDTEAFF. The CDR3 DNA is TGTGCCATCAGTGAAGGAGGGGACACTGAAGCTTTCTTT.

V and J are TRBV12-5 and TRBJ1-2; 7 positions agree with TRBD1. Germline V lookup: CDR1 LGHNT, CDR2 FRNRAP. Trimming cost V 5 bases and J 4 bases; bases outside gene matches: 7. The CDR3 totals 14 residues. The CDR3 region has the DNA TGTGCTAGTGGTAACACAGGGGTCGCCTATGGCTACACCTTC. It translates to CASGNTGVAYGYTF.

The chain uses TRBV5-1 and TRBJ2-1; D might be TRBD2 (5 bases). The length of the CDR3 is 15 residues. V lost 0 bases, J lost 13 bases, and 20 bases lay in between. Germline-derived CDR1 and CDR2 are SGHRS and YFSETQ. The chain's CDR3 is CASSLDGGSQLRQFF. The CDR3, as DNA: TGCGCCAGCAGCTTGGATGGCGGGTCCCAACTGAGACAGTTCTTC. The full variable domain, its missing parts supplied by reference TRBV5-1 and TRBJ2-1, is KAGVTQTPRYLIKTRGQQVTLSCSPISGHRSVSWYQQTPGQGLQFLFEYFSETQRNKGNFPGRFSGRQFSNSRSEMNVSTLELGDSALYLCASSLDGGSQLRQFFGPGTRLTVL.

The V gene is TRBV29-1, the J gene TRBJ1-6; the D gene is possibly TRBD1 (5 bases). Germline V gene data show CDR1 as SQVTM and CDR2 as ANQGSEA. CDR3 length: 11 residues. V lost 6 bases and J lost 7, with 7 bases in between. CDR3 region: CSVGDNSPLHF. Written as DNA, the CDR3 is TGCAGCGTGGGGGACAATTCACCCCTCCACTTT.

The V gene is TRBV30, the J gene TRBJ2-1; tentatively, D is TRBD2 (6 bases). This CDR3 contains 13 residues. CDR1 and CDR2 from the germline V gene are GTSNPN and SVGIG (reference sequence). V was trimmed by 7 bases and J by 0 bases, leaving 10 bases between them. Here the CDR3 DNA reads TGTGCCTTTAGCGGAAGCTCCTACAATGAGCAGTTCTTC. Its translation is CAFSGSSYNEQFF.

The chain joins TRBV28 to TRBJ1-1; D may be TRBD1 (6 bases). The V end was cut by 7 bases, the J end by 4 bases, with 25 bases between. Germline CDR1 is MDHEN and CDR2 is SYDVKM. The CDR3 contains 17 residues. The CDR3 region has the DNA TGTGCCAGCACCGACGCAGGGATAGGGGGATACCTCACTGAAGCTTTCTTT. Its translation: CASTDAGIGGYLTEAFF.

J is TRBJ1-2 and V is TRBV4-1; a possible D gene is TRBD1 (6 bases). In germline, CDR1 is MGHRA, CDR2 YSYEKL. V shed 2 bases and J shed 0 bases, with 16 bases lying between them. The CDR3 loop spans 17 amino acids. CDR3 in DNA: TGCGCCAGCAGCCAAAGGGGGGGTCAGAGGACTAACTATGGCTACACCTTC. Residues: CASSQRGGQRTNYGYTF.

This sequence joins TRBV11-2 and TRBJ2-1; TRBD2 aligns across 9 bases. CDR1 is SGHAT and CDR2 is FQNNGV in the germline V gene. This CDR3 comprises 16 residues. J lost 8 bases, V lost 2 bases, and 10 bases had no gene match. CDR3 residues: CASSLPRASGTDEQFF. The DNA of the CDR3 is TGTGCCAGCAGCTTACCCCGGGCTAGCGGGACGGATGAGCAGTTCTTC.

V gene TRBV7-2 combines with J gene TRBJ2-7; D not certain. Trimming removed 4 bases at V and 4 bases at J, with 17 bases between. From germline, CDR1 is SGHTA and CDR2 FQGNSA. The CDR3 covers 15 residues. The CDR3 is CASSSEFLLIYEQYF. CDR3 DNA sequence: TGTGCCAGCAGCTCAGAATTCCTTTTAATTTACGAGCAGTACTTC.

This rearrangement joins TRBV28 to TRBJ2-1; D not certain. Trimming pared 6 bases from V and 12 bases from J, leaving 15 bases between. The germline gives CDR1 MDHEN, CDR2 SYDVKM. The CDR3 contains 12 residues. For the CDR3, the DNA is TGTGCCAGCAGCCCCCGGGTCTTGAGGCAGTTCTTC. The encoded protein is CASSPRVLRQFF.

The chain employs TRBV7-2 and TRBJ2-7; unclear D gene. V shed 2 bases and J shed 0 bases, with 8 bases lying between them. This CDR3 is built from 14 residues. Looked up from germline, CDR1 is SGHTA and CDR2 is FQGNSA. Here the CDR3 reads CASSLRKGSYEQYF. The CDR3 DNA reads TGTGCCAGCAGCTTACGTAAGGGCTCCTACGAGCAGTACTTC.

This chain joins TRBV4-2 and TRBJ1-4; 7 bases are shared with TRBD1. Germline loops: CDR1 LGHNA, CDR2 YNFKEQ. The CDR3 covers 13 residues. V lost 8 bases, J lost 3 bases, and 3 bases stayed unmatched. The CDR3, as DNA: TGTGCCAGCGCCAGGGGGGCTAATGAAAAACTGTTTTTT. Translation: CASARGANEKLFF.

The chain couples TRBV28 to TRBJ2-7; D is ambiguous. The CDR3 is 14 amino acids. Deletions cut 10 bases from V and 4 bases from J, with 20 bases between. CDR1 and CDR2 (germline): MDHEN, SYDVKM. The CDR3 DNA is TGTGCCACCGGTGGTGCGGTATTGCTATACGAGCAGTACTTC. Its translation is CATGGAVLLYEQYF.

This clone was picked up one time. The chain has TRBV5-1 and TRBJ2-2; D is uncertain. This CDR3 comprises 16 residues. Germline V CDR1 and CDR2: SGHRS, YFSETQ. Trimming left V 1 base short and J 0 bases short, with 10 bases between. The DNA for the CDR3 is TGCGCCAGCAGCTTGAGCCCGCCCCCGAACACCGGGGAGCTGTTTTTT. It yields the protein CASSLSPPPNTGELFF.

V and J are TRBV6-6 and TRBJ2-7; D may be TRBD2 (6 bases). This CDR3 spans 15 amino acids. From germline, CDR1 is MNHNY and CDR2 SVGAGI (reference sequence). The germline V and J ends were trimmed by 5 bases and 4 bases, with 18 bases remaining between them. CDR3 nucleotide sequence: TGTGCCAGCAGTAACCCGACTAGTTTCCCGTACGAGCAGTACTTC. Translation gives CASSNPTSFPYEQYF.